This T cell receptor (beta chain) appears in the sequencing data of a study of spatial heterogeneity in lung cancer. Study-wide context: Matched bulk RNA-seq yielded a T cell module score, and TCR transcript counts in tumor regions correlated strongly with that score. Study results and limitations: Counts that tracked tumor mutation counts were those of expanded intratumoral alpha and beta TCRs.

The CDR3 length is 14 residues. Germline CDR1 and CDR2: GTSNPN and SVGIG (reference sequence). The V gene lost 4 bases and the J gene lost 2 bases, with 13 bases spanning the gap. This clonotype was counted only a few times. Its antigen is unidentified. TCRdb re-called the 5' RACE reads with MiXCR, one entry per CDR3 protein. The table shows 3,000 to 4,500 distinct CDR3 sequences, with around 5.1% occurring only once. Noted time point: sample taken at primary tumor resection. In each case, whole RNA from tumor, nontumor lung or frozen PBMC was sequenced unsorted. This material consisted of lung tumor tissue, taken at surgery. The gene calls are TRBV30 and TRBJ2-3; D is undetermined. The clonotype was recovered from a female donor with early-stage non-small cell lung cancer. The DNA for the CDR3 is TGTGCCTGGATTGGTGCCCCCTTCACAGATACGCAGTATTTT. It specifies CAWIGAPFTDTQYF.